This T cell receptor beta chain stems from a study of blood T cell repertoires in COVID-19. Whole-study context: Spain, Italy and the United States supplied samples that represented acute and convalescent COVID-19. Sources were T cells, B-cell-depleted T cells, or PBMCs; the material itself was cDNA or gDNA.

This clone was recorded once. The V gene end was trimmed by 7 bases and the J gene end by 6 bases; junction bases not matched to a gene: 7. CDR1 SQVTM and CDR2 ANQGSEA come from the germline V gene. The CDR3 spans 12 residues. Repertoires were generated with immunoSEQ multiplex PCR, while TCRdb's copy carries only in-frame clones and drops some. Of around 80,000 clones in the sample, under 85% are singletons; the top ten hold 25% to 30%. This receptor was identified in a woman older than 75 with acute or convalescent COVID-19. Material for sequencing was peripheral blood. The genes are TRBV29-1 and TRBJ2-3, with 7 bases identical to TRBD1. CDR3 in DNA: TGCAGCGAGCGAAAGGGGGCGGATACGCAGTATTTT. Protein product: CSERKGADTQYF.